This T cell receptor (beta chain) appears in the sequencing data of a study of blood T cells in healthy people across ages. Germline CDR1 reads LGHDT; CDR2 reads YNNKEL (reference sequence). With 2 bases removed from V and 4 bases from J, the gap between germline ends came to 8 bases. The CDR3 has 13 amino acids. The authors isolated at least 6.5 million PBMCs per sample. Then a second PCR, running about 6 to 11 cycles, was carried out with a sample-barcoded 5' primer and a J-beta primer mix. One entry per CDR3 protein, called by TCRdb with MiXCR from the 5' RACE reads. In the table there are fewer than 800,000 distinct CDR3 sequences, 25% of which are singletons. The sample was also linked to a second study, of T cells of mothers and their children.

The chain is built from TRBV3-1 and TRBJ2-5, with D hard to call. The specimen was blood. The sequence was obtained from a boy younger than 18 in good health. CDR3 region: CASSQNTRETQYF. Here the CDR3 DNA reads TGTGCCAGCAGCCAAAATACTCGAGAGACCCAGTACTTC.